The next 25 T cell receptor beta chains were all read from a single sample in a study of blood T cell repertoires in COVID-19. TCRdb's copy holds only in-frame clones and misses some; the assay was immunoSEQ multiplex PCR. The sample carries 100,000 to 120,000 clones, approximately 90% recorded once. The sequenced sample consisted of peripheral blood. These TCRs come from a woman aged 45-65 years with acute or convalescent COVID-19.

The chain links TRBV7-8 to TRBJ1-4, with 9 nucleotides matching TRBD1. Germline trimming cut 5 bases from V and 8 bases from J; bases unmatched to any gene: 24. This CDR3 is 20 amino acids long. The germline V gene encodes CDR1 SGHVS and CDR2 FQNEAQ. The DNA of the CDR3 is TGTGCCAGCAGCCGTCGCCCGGGGTATCTCCGGGACAGGGTAGGGGAAAAACTGTTTTTT. It specifies CASSRRPGYLRDRVGEKLFF. The variable domain in full, completed from reference TRBV7-8 and TRBJ1-4, reads GAGVSQSPRYKVAKRGQDVALRCDPISGHVSLFWYQQALGQGPEFLTYFQNEAQLDKSGLPSDRFFAERPEGSVSTLKIQRTQQEDSAVYLCASSRRPGYLRDRVGEKLFFGSGTQLSVL.

This chain connects TRBV28 to TRBJ2-1, with 10 bases matching TRBD2. V gave up 5 bases and J gave up 5 bases; unmatched junction bases: 9. Germline values: CDR1 MDHEN, CDR2 SYDVKM. The CDR3 is made up of 16 amino acids. The chain's CDR3 is CASSRPSGSSDNEQFF. DNA of the CDR3: TGTGCCAGCAGTAGACCTAGCGGGAGTAGCGACAATGAGCAGTTCTTC.

The table lists this clone with a few counts. V gene TRBV30 combines with J gene TRBJ1-1, with D maybe TRBD1 (5 bases). V lost 4 bases to trimming and J lost 4 bases, with 13 bases between them. The CDR3 loop spans 13 amino acids. Germline V gene sequence: CDR1 GTSNPN, CDR2 SVGIG (reference sequence). The CDR3, as DNA: TGTGCCTGGAATCCCAGGAGGGGCACTGAAGCTTTCTTT. It codes for CAWNPRRGTEAFF. Based on the CDR3 plus reference TRBV30 and TRBJ1-1, the full variable domain is SQTIHQWPATLVQPVGSPLSLECTVEGTSNPNLYWYRQAAGRGLQLLFYSVGIGQISSEVPQNLSASRPQDRQFILSSKKLLLSDSGFYLCAWNPRRGTEAFFGQGTRLTVV.

This clone appeared a single time. The CDR3 loop reads CASSHGGSYEQYF. The CDR3 coding sequence is TGTGCCAGCAGCCATGGCGGTAGCTACGAGCAGTACTTC. This rearrangement joins TRBV3-1 (or the pseudogene TRBV3-2) to TRBJ2-7; D not resolved. The length of the CDR3 is 13 residues. CDR1 LGHDT and CDR2 YNNKEL come from the germline V gene (reference sequence). Trimming shortened V by 3 bases and J by 3 bases, and 9 bases separated the two germline ends.

The V gene is TRBV6-5, the J gene TRBJ2-2; 9 bases match TRBD1. After removal of 7 bases from V and 9 bases from J, the junction contained 12 bases not matched to a gene. Per germline, CDR1 MNHEY and CDR2 SVGAGI. The CDR3 is 15 amino acids. CDR3 DNA: TGTGCCAGCACTTCTAGGGACAGGGTGGGCCGGGAGCTGTTTTTT. This encodes CASTSRDRVGRELFF.

The chain carries TRBV28 and TRBJ1-5, with TRBD1 as a possible D gene (5 bases). Trimming cost V 8 bases and J 1 base, with 6 bases left between them. The CDR3 runs to 12 residues. Germline CDR1 reads MDHEN; CDR2 reads SYDVKM. CDR3 sequence (DNA): TGTGCCAGCTCAGGGAGCAATCAGCCCCAGCATTTT. It codes for CASSGSNQPQHF.

This clone was counted a few times. The rearrangement joins TRBV19 to TRBJ1-5; 8 positions match TRBD1. Trimming at V came to 6 bases and at J to 2 bases, leaving 6 bases not matched to a gene. The CDR3 contains 15 residues. Germline CDR1 is LNHDA and CDR2 is SQIVND (reference sequence). The CDR3 nucleotides read TGTGCCAGTAGGCAACAGGGGGTAGGCAATCAGCCCCAGCATTTT. Encoded protein: CASRQQGVGNQPQHF.

The chain joins TRBV5-1 to TRBJ1-1; tentatively, D is TRBD1 (5 bases). V was clipped by 0 bases and J by 6 bases, with 12 bases between them. The CDR3 covers 14 residues. Per germline, CDR1 SGHRS and CDR2 YFSETQ. The CDR3 coding sequence is TGCGCCAGCAGCTTGGGGCAGGGACTGTCTGAAGCTTTCTTT. Residues: CASSLGQGLSEAFF. The full variable domain, completed using reference TRBV5-1 and TRBJ1-1, is KAGVTQTPRYLIKTRGQQVTLSCSPISGHRSVSWYQQTPGQGLQFLFEYFSETQRNKGNFPGRFSGRQFSNSRSEMNVSTLELGDSALYLCASSLGQGLSEAFFGQGTRLTVV.

This sequence joins TRBV4-1 and TRBJ2-3; D perhaps matches TRBD2 (5 bases). The CDR3 sequence is 14 residues long. Trimming took off 4 bases at V and 2 bases at J, with 10 bases between the two ends. Germline CDR1 is MGHRA and CDR2 is YSYEKL. The CDR3 reads CASSPVGNTDTQYF. CDR3 nucleotides: TGCGCCAGCAGCCCGGTCGGGAACACAGATACGCAGTATTTT.

The chain employs TRBV5-6 and TRBJ1-5, with D possibly being TRBD1 (6 bases). The CDR3 is 18 residues long. From germline, CDR1 is SGHDT and CDR2 YYEEEE. With 4 bases removed from V and 4 bases from J, the gap between germline ends came to 24 bases. The CDR3 DNA sequence: TGTGCCAGCAGCCCCTGGCAGGGGACCCGGGTACGAAATCAGCCCCAGCATTTT. Protein: CASSPWQGTRVRNQPQHF. The whole variable domain, filled in from reference TRBV5-6 and TRBJ1-5, reads DAGVTQSPTHLIKTRGQQVTLRCSPKSGHDTVSWYQQALGQGPQFIFQYYEEEERQRGNFPDRFSGHQFPNYSSELNVNALLLGDSALYLCASSPWQGTRVRNQPQHFGDGTRLSIL.

The chain carries TRBV11-1 and TRBJ1-3; no definite D call. CDR3 length equals 16 residues. Germline loops: CDR1 SGHAT, CDR2 FQDESV (reference sequence). Between the trimmed V and J ends, which lost 3 bases and 0 bases, there was a span of 12 bases. This CDR3 reads CASSFLDGGSGNTIYF. CDR3 in DNA: TGTGCCAGCAGCTTCCTGGACGGAGGCTCTGGAAACACCATATATTTT.

This clone was seen just once. The CDR3 sequence: CASRSLIGVNSGNTIYF. The CDR3 DNA is TGTGCCAGCAGGTCTTTAATAGGGGTAAACTCTGGAAACACCATATATTTT. The rearrangement links TRBV28 to TRBJ1-3; tentatively, D is TRBD1 (5 bases). The CDR3 is 17 amino acids. Germline values: CDR1 MDHEN, CDR2 SYDVKM. Trimming stripped 6 bases from V and 0 bases from J, with 18 bases between.

V and J are TRBV5-1 and TRBJ1-3; no definite D call. The CDR3 has 15 amino acids. The V gene's germline CDR1 is SGHRS and CDR2 YFSETQ. The V gene lost 5 bases and the J gene lost 3 bases, with 15 bases spanning the gap. The CDR3 DNA reads as TGCGCCAGCAGAATAACTCCGGGAGGTGGAAACACCATATATTTT. Its translation is CASRITPGGGNTIYF.

The chain has TRBV6-2 or TRBV6-3 and TRBJ2-5, with 9 bases that match TRBD1. The germline gives CDR1 MNHEY, CDR2 SVGEGT. V was pared by 4 bases and J by 3 bases, with 9 bases of the junction left unmatched. The CDR3 contains 16 residues. The CDR3 reads CASSSSPGTGKETQYF. CDR3 bases: TGTGCCAGCAGTTCTTCCCCCGGGACAGGGAAAGAGACCCAGTACTTC.

The V call is TRBV19, the J call TRBJ1-1, with 7 bases aligning to TRBD1. Germline V CDR1 and CDR2: LNHDA, SQIVND (reference sequence). The CDR3 has 11 amino acids. Germline trimming cut 6 bases from V and 11 bases from J; bases unmatched to any gene: 6. In DNA form, the CDR3 reads TGTGCCAGTAGGAACGACAGGGCCGCTTTCTTT. Translated: CASRNDRAAFF.

V is TRBV30 and J is TRBJ2-5; 8 bases line up with TRBD1. This CDR3 is 15 amino acids long. The J segment lost 1 base and the V segment lost 3 bases, leaving 7 bases of the junction unmatched. Germline V CDR1 and CDR2: GTSNPN, SVGIG (reference sequence). CDR3 in amino acids: CAWSQGAGAQETQYF. The CDR3 DNA reads as TGTGCCTGGAGCCAGGGGGCAGGGGCCCAAGAGACCCAGTACTTC.

The chain carries TRBV15 and TRBJ2-7, with 7 positions matching TRBD1. CDR3 size: 15 residues. From germline, CDR1 is LNHNV and CDR2 YYDKDF (reference sequence). V was pared by 5 bases and J by 2 bases, with 9 bases of the junction left unmatched. The CDR3: CATSPFETGTYEQYF. DNA of the CDR3: TGTGCCACCAGCCCATTTGAGACAGGGACCTACGAGCAGTACTTC.

The CDR3 region has the DNA TGTGCCACCAGCGCCCGGACAGGCTCCTACGAGCAGTACTTC. It is translated as CATSARTGSYEQYF. V usage is TRBV15 and J usage is TRBJ2-7, with 7 bases matching TRBD1. CDR1 LNHNV and CDR2 YYDKDF come from the germline V gene (reference sequence). V shed 5 bases, J shed 0 bases, and the junction held 4 bases outside the gene matches. The CDR3 covers 14 residues.

J is TRBJ2-7 and V is TRBV11-1, with 8 positions matching TRBD2. V lost 5 bases and J lost 4; bases outside the gene matches: 10. The CDR3 has 15 amino acids. Germline CDR1 SGHAT, CDR2 FQDESV (reference sequence). The CDR3 loop reads CASSHRLAGGYEQYF. CDR3 DNA sequence: TGTGCCAGCAGCCACAGGCTAGCGGGTGGATACGAGCAGTACTTC.

V is TRBV5-4 and J is TRBJ2-2; 7 nucleotides agree with TRBD2. This CDR3 is 17 amino acids long. Germline assignment: CDR1 SGHNT and CDR2 YYREEE (reference sequence). The junction had 5 bases not matched to a gene; V was cut back by 0 bases and J by 0 bases. The CDR3 sequence is CASSLGGGLANTGELFF. Written as DNA, the CDR3 is TGTGCCAGCAGCTTGGGGGGTGGACTAGCGAACACCGGGGAGCTGTTTTTT.

This clone was detected only a few times. The rearrangement uses TRBV4-2 and TRBJ1-2, with D possibly matching TRBD1 (6 bases). The V gene lost 0 bases and the J gene lost 4 bases, with 15 bases spanning the gap. This CDR3 contains 16 residues. CDR1 and CDR2 (germline): LGHNA, YNFKEQ. The DNA of the CDR3 is TGTGCCAGCAGCCAAGATATCCAGGGACACACCTATGGCTACACCTTC. Residues: CASSQDIQGHTYGYTF.

In its sample, this clone was seen once. In DNA, the CDR3 is TGTGCCAGTAGCGAGGGTAATGGGAAAAACGACGAGCAGTACTTC. This gives the protein CASSEGNGKNDEQYF. V and J are TRBV19 and TRBJ2-7, with D perhaps matching TRBD2 (5 bases). The germline gives CDR1 LNHDA, CDR2 SQIVND (reference sequence). The CDR3 contains 15 residues. Between the trimmed V and J ends, which lost 6 bases and 5 bases, there was a span of 20 bases.

This sequence joins TRBV2 and TRBJ1-3; 9 positions agree with TRBD1. The V gene's germline CDR1 is SNHLY and CDR2 FYNNEI. The V gene end was trimmed by 5 bases and the J gene end by 4 bases; junction bases not matched to a gene: 6. This CDR3 is 15 amino acids long. CDR3 nucleotide sequence: TGTGCCAGCAGTTCACAGGGGGCGACGGGAAACACCATATATTTT. Translated: CASSSQGATGNTIYF.

J is TRBJ2-5 and V is TRBV7-8; the D gene could be TRBD1 or TRBD2 (5 bases each). The V end lost 5 bases, the J end lost 7 bases, and 14 bases lay between the germline ends. CDR3 length: 13 residues. Germline assignment: CDR1 SGHVS and CDR2 FQNEAQ. The CDR3 bases are TGTGCCAGCAGCCTAGGGACCGCGGGGACCCAGTACTTC. This sequence encodes CASSLGTAGTQYF.

The chain recombines TRBV4-3 with TRBJ1-3, with D possibly TRBD1 on 5 matching bases. Germline CDR1 reads LGHNA; CDR2 reads YSLEER. V dropped 0 bases and J dropped 2 bases, with 8 bases sitting between them. There are 15 residues in the CDR3. The CDR3 spells CASSQDWGAGNTIYF. The CDR3, as DNA: TGCGCCAGCAGCCAAGATTGGGGGGCTGGAAACACCATATATTTT.